This T cell receptor (beta chain) appears in the sequencing data of a study of regulatory T cells in long-lasting Graves disease. In building TCR beta libraries, iRepertoire HTBI primers were used together with Arm-PCR of CDR3 regions. MiXCR was run by TCRdb on the multiplex PCR reads, yielding one entry per CDR3 protein. The sample includes about 400,000 distinct CDR3 sequences, 15% to 18% of them seen just once. Stated time point: newly diagnosed GD, antithyroid drugs for less than 3 months. RNA isolated from PBMCs was used to make the TCR library. This clonotype was seen repeatedly, ten times or more. The receptor was isolated from a female donor with Graves disease. The material was peripheral blood mononuclear cells (PBMCs), obtained at new diagnosis, from a patient treated with antithyroid drugs.

CDR3 sequence reads: CASSKTSSSYNEQFF. The DNA for the CDR3 is TGTGCCAGCAGCAAAACTTCCAGCTCCTACAATGAGCAGTTCTTC. The chain recombines TRBV12-3 or TRBV12-4 with TRBJ2-1; the D is unclear. The V end was cut by 6 bases, the J end by 0 bases, with 12 bases between. The CDR3 has 15 residues.